The source of this TCR beta chain is a study of CD8+ T cells in alopecia areata. Findings and caveats of the study: Especially in alopecia totalis/universalis, lesional scalp showed greater clonality than normal scalp did. In patients, TCRs were shared less clearly than in mice, and HLA may possibly be involved.

About this clone itself: Its antigen is as yet unknown.

Isolated RNA was reverse transcribed into cDNA used as the sequencing template. The protocol was immunoSEQ multiplex PCR, while the TCRdb copy is restricted to in-frame clones and leaves out a portion. Of about 130,000 clones listed, about 50% are singletons. The germline V and J ends were trimmed by 2 bases and 10 bases, with 8 bases remaining between them. Germline CDR1 reads ENHRY; CDR2 reads SYGVKD. The CDR3 is 11 amino acids. This chain connects TRBV10-3 to TRBJ1-2; a weak D match, TRBD1 (5 bases). This sample comprised CD8+ T cells sorted from blood, obtained at week 0. The receptor's source is a human donor with alopecia areata. The CDR3 region has the DNA TGTGCCATCAGTGAGCCAGGGCCCTACACCTTC. It codes for CAISEPGPYTF.